The present T cell receptor beta chain was sequenced within a study of OX40 agonist ivuxolimab in advanced cancers. With regard to the full study: The costimulatory receptor OX40 (CD134) was targeted by ivuxolimab, a fully human IgG2 agonistic monoclonal antibody. Intravenous ivuxolimab was administered to patients every 2 weeks at six dose levels: 0.01, 0.1, 0.3, 1.5, 3 and 10 mg/kg. Of the roughly 53 patients in dose escalation, about 20 had hepatocellular carcinoma, approximately 15 had melanoma, 9 had renal cell carcinoma and 9 had head and neck cancer. In the dose-escalation cohort, roughly 80% of patients were male, and the mean age was approximately 60 years, with a range of roughly 20 to 80. Prior anti-PD-1, anti-PD-L1 or anti-CTLA-4 therapy was permitted, and checkpoint inhibitors had been received by about 44% of dose-escalation patients. Partial responses occurred in three dose-escalation patients, of whom one had hepatocellular carcinoma and two had cutaneous melanoma. The point of sequencing TCRbeta in the periphery was to test whether ivuxolimab changed TCR sequence diversity and drove clonal T-cell expansion. The monotherapy dose-escalation portion (N = 52 patients) of the phase I ivuxolimab trial is reported in the paper.

For this clone: Its antigen target is currently unknown. No much larger clone exists at a distance of one base, and base qualities are not known.

What the work shows at the level of the full study, not this receptor alone: Antigen specificity was not determined for the clonally expanded peripheral T cells. Low levels of normalized T-cell clonal expansion were also seen in some patients who did not respond. On average, CD8+ T cells showed more expanded clones than CD4+ T cells after ivuxolimab. In the 0.1-3.0 mg/kg groups, partial responders had among the lowest normalized peripheral clonal expansion, particularly in CD8+ T cells. At doses of 0.1 to 3.0 mg/kg, clonal expansion of both CD4+ and CD8+ blood T cells was observed from baseline to week 6.

From the germline V gene (reference sequence), CDR1 is GTSNPN and CDR2 is SVGIG. There are 15 amino acids in the CDR3, from cysteine to phenylalanine inclusive. Only the CDR3 part of the read is kept: 45 bases, read in frame from the first base. Between the V and J ends, shortened by 4 bases and 6 bases respectively, the junction contains 18 bases. Patients with a history of autoimmune disease or receiving systemic immunosuppression were excluded from the trial. Peripheral blood for TCR sequencing was collected from all dose cohorts at baseline, on cycle 4 day 1, and on cycle 7 day 1. Samples came from an open-label, multicenter, first-in-human phase I dose-escalation trial of ivuxolimab. Adults with locally advanced or metastatic melanoma, renal cell, hepatocellular, or head and neck squamous cell carcinoma were enrolled in the trial. CD4+ and CD8+ T cells were sorted separately from peripheral blood before TCR sequencing.

Genomic DNA was extracted from sorted cells for sequencing of the TCRbeta CDR3 region. TCRbeta CDR3 regions were sequenced using the immunoSEQ Assay. Here the immuneACCESS table is served through TCRdb, limited to in-frame sequences with V and J called. Missing clones are a known gap in these copies; in checked studies unresolved V genes cover under half, and the rest lacks a known reason. Recorded for this sample are about 61,000 clones; about 85% of them occurred a single time. Together, the top ten hold 0.3% to 0.35% of the sample. The TCR was taken from an adult with an advanced solid tumor such as melanoma, head and neck, liver or kidney cancer. The source material was CD4+ or CD8+ T cells sorted from blood, sampled in a trial of the OX40 agonist ivuxolimab. The chain couples TRBV30 to TRBJ2-2; a tentative D call is TRBD1 (6 bases match). This receptor carries the CDR3 CAWKRPGVGPGELFF. In nucleotides, the sequence is TGTGCCTGGAAACGCCCAGGGGTGGGTCCCGGGGAGCTGTTTTTT.